What follows are 27 T cell receptor beta chains derived from one specimen sequenced in a study of human T cells and chemical hapten exposure. TCRdb used MiXCR to reprocess the 5' RACE reads, holding one entry per CDR3 protein. The data show 120,000 to 150,000 distinct CDR3 sequences, over 3.5% seen once. Total RNA was extracted from unfractionated whole blood. The source of these receptors is a female donor in good health.

This clonotype was seen ten or more times. This chain connects TRBV3-1 to TRBJ1-3; D is unclear. The V end lost 1 base, the J end lost 6 bases, and 7 bases lay between the germline ends. CDR1 is LGHDT, CDR2 YNNKEL, per germline (reference sequence). CDR3 length: 13 residues. CDR3 DNA sequence: TGTGCCAGCAGCCAAGGGGCCCAAAACACCATATATTTT. Protein: CASSQGAQNTIYF.

This clonotype was detected a few times. The V call is TRBV30, the J call TRBJ1-1, with 7 nucleotides matching TRBD1. The CDR3 runs 13 residues. Germline trimming cut 4 bases from V and 8 bases from J; bases unmatched to any gene: 10. Germline CDR1 and CDR2: GTSNPN and SVGIG (reference sequence). For the CDR3, the DNA is TGTGCCTGGACACAGAGCGGGACAGACGAAGCTTTCTTT. It codes for CAWTQSGTDEAFF.

This clonotype showed up just a few times. This chain links TRBV7-9 with TRBJ1-1; D remains unclear. This CDR3 has 14 residues. Germline V gene data show CDR1 as SEHNR and CDR2 as FQNEAQ (reference sequence). V was trimmed by 0 bases and J by 1 base, leaving 6 bases between them. CDR3 DNA sequence: TGTGCCAGCAGCTTAGCAAACTCGAACACTGAAGCTTTCTTT. Amino acids: CASSLANSNTEAFF. The full variable domain, with the rest looked up from reference TRBV7-9 and TRBJ1-1, is DTGVSQNPRHKITKRGQNVTFRCDPISEHNRLYWYRQTLGQGPEFLTYFQNEAQLEKSRLLSDRFSAERPKGSFSTLEIQRTEQGDSAMYLCASSLANSNTEAFFGQGTRLTVV.

In its sample, this clonotype was seen many times. V is TRBV7-9 and J is TRBJ2-5, with 9 bases identical to TRBD2. The CDR3 extends over 13 amino acids. Per germline, CDR1 SEHNR and CDR2 FQNEAQ (reference sequence). V lost 8 bases, J lost 2 bases, and 3 bases stayed unmatched. This CDR3 reads CASGLAHQETQYF. The DNA of the CDR3 is TGTGCCAGCGGACTAGCGCATCAAGAGACCCAGTACTTC.

This clonotype showed up many times. The chain carries TRBV19 and TRBJ2-5, with D uncertain. V lost 5 bases to trimming and J lost 2 bases, with 9 bases between them. Germline CDR1 is LNHDA and CDR2 is SQIVND (reference sequence). The CDR3 has 13 amino acids. The CDR3 region is CASSPWLQETQYF. DNA of the CDR3: TGTGCCAGTAGTCCCTGGCTACAAGAGACCCAGTACTTC.

This clonotype was found many times. The V and J genes are TRBV20-1 and TRBJ2-7; 8 bases align to TRBD2. Germline assignment: CDR1 DFQATT and CDR2 SNEGSKA (reference sequence). CDR3 length: 15 amino acids. V dropped 5 bases and J dropped 2; count of bases not matched to a gene: 11. DNA of the CDR3: TGCAGTGCTCCCCGGAGGGAGCGGGGGACCTACGAGCAGTACTTC. Protein product: CSAPRRERGTYEQYF.

This clonotype has a count of ten or more. The rearrangement links TRBV6-5 to TRBJ2-5; 7 bases line up with TRBD1. Germline CDR1 reads MNHEY; CDR2 reads SVGAGI. The CDR3 has 11 residues. Germline trimming cut 7 bases from V and 5 bases from J; bases unmatched to any gene: 1. CDR3 coding DNA: TGTGCCAGCAACAGGGGCGAGACCCAGTACTTC. It translates to CASNRGETQYF.

This clonotype has only a few counts. The chain is built from TRBV21-1 and TRBJ2-1. TRBV21-1 is a listed pseudogene. The length of the CDR3 is 13 residues. The CDR3 is CASSKRFQSEQFF. CDR3 DNA sequence: TGTGCCAGCAGCAAACGCTTCCAGAGTGAGCAGTTCTTC.

The table lists this clonotype with many counts. This chain joins TRBV20-1 and TRBJ2-7; D is possibly TRBD2 (6 bases). Per germline, CDR1 DFQATT and CDR2 SNEGSKA (reference sequence). This CDR3 has 13 residues. The V and J ends lost 3 bases and 0 bases respectively, with 9 bases between them. Written as DNA, the CDR3 is TGCAGTGCTAGTTCCGGGAGCTCCTACGAGCAGTACTTC. Translation gives CSASSGSSYEQYF.

In its sample, this clonotype was seen many times. The chain combines TRBV4-3 with TRBJ1-1, with 8 positions matching TRBD1. The length of the CDR3 is 15 residues. The V and J ends lost 7 bases and 1 base, in that order; junction bases with no gene match: 8. Looked up from germline, CDR1 is LGHNA and CDR2 is YSLEER. The CDR3 protein is CASTLDRGSNTEAFF. CDR3 sequence (DNA): TGCGCCAGCACCCTCGACAGGGGATCGAACACTGAAGCTTTCTTT.

The chain uses TRBV7-2 and TRBJ2-5; 9 nucleotides line up with TRBD2. V was clipped by 5 bases and J by 5 bases; unmatched bases: 15. This CDR3 has 17 residues. Germline loops: CDR1 SGHTA, CDR2 FQGNSA. This CDR3 is CASSRAAGGGARETQYF. The CDR3 nucleotides read TGTGCCAGCAGCCGCGCCGCGGGCGGGGGGGCCCGGGAGACCCAGTACTTC.

The rearrangement uses TRBV30 and TRBJ2-1, with TRBD2 identical over 7 bases. V was clipped by 1 base and J by 3 bases; unmatched bases: 3. CDR1 and CDR2 (germline): GTSNPN, SVGIG (reference sequence). The CDR3 length is 14 residues. The DNA of the CDR3 is TGTGCCTGGAGTGACGGGACTAACTACAATGAGCAGTTCTTC. Translating it yields CAWSDGTNYNEQFF.

This clonotype has at least ten counts. Because it lacks the conserved phenylalanine or tryptophan at the end, this CDR3 is likely a read error. This chain connects TRBV2 to TRBJ2-7; 10 bases are shared with TRBD2. CDR3 length: 15 residues. Germline values: CDR1 SNHLY, CDR2 FYNNEI. Trimming took 4 bases from V and 7 from J; bases not matched to a gene: 10. As DNA, the CDR3 is TGTGCCAGCAGTGTACTAGCGGGGTCGGGGTGGGAGCAGTACTTA. Protein: CASSVLAGSGWEQYL.

With respect to this clonotype: An end of the junction differs from the germline gene, which may be a read error. J is TRBJ1-1 and V is TRBV7-7, with a tentative D call TRBD1 (5 bases). The CDR3 sequence is 14 residues long. Looked up from germline, CDR1 is SSHAT and CDR2 is FNYEAQ (reference sequence). The CDR3 DNA sequence: TGTGCTAGCAGCCCTGGACGGGGGAGTACTGAAGCTTTCTTT. Encoded protein: CASSPGRGSTEAFF.

In this sample, this clonotype turned up many times. The rearrangement links TRBV7-2 to TRBJ1-1; no clear D gene. Trimming stripped 8 bases from V and 1 base from J, with 14 bases between. CDR1 and CDR2 from the germline V gene are SGHTA and FQGNSA. The CDR3 has 14 residues. CDR3 nucleotides: TGTGCCAGCCGAAATTCCGGAAAGAACACTGAAGCTTTCTTT. Translating it yields CASRNSGKNTEAFF.

This clonotype was detected a few times. The chain recombines TRBV29-1 with TRBJ1-2; tentative D call: TRBD1 (5 bases). Germline V CDR1 and CDR2: SQVTM, ANQGSEA. The CDR3 has 13 residues. V shed 6 bases and J shed 0 bases, with 11 bases lying between them. The CDR3 region is CSVRQTTNYGYTF. For the CDR3, the DNA is TGCAGCGTGAGACAGACTACTAACTATGGCTACACCTTC.

Notes on this clonotype: A much larger clone differs by one base, so this may be a read error. The chain is built from TRBV7-2 and TRBJ2-7; D gene uncertain. The CDR3 covers 14 residues. Per germline, CDR1 SGHTA and CDR2 FQGNSA. The CDR3 nucleotides read TGTGCCAGCAGCCTTGGTAGGGTCTCCTACGAGCGGTACTTC. Translation gives CASSLGRVSYERYF.

This clonotype was observed a few times. The chain joins TRBV7-3 to TRBJ1-2; D is perhaps TRBD1 (5 bases). The germline gives CDR1 SGHTA, CDR2 FQGTGA. This CDR3 region has 15 residues. V gave up 0 bases and J gave up 5 bases, with 13 bases separating them. In DNA, the CDR3 is TGTGCCAGCAGCTTAACGGGACCGACAGCTTATGGCTACACCTTC. Its protein product is CASSLTGPTAYGYTF.

This clonotype has at least ten counts. V and J are TRBV5-1 and TRBJ2-2; either TRBD1 or TRBD2 may supply D (5 bases each). Trimming removed 0 bases at V and 5 bases at J, with 14 bases between. The CDR3 sequence is 16 residues long. Germline CDR1 is SGHRS and CDR2 is YFSETQ. Written as DNA, the CDR3 is TGCGCCAGCAGCTTGGACAGCTCCTGGGGGACCGGGGAGCTGTTTTTT. This codes for CASSLDSSWGTGELFF.

This clonotype was seen repeatedly, ten times or more. The chain couples TRBV15 to TRBJ1-5; TRBD1 might be the D (5 bases). Germline V gene data show CDR1 as LNHNV and CDR2 as YYDKDF (reference sequence). The V end was cut by 3 bases, the J end by 7 bases, with 19 bases between. The CDR3 is 16 amino acids. The CDR3 DNA is TGTGCCACCAGCAGCCTTAGGGGCATGGGTTGGCAGCCCCAGCATTTT. Translation gives CATSSLRGMGWQPQHF. Supplemented by reference TRBV15 and TRBJ1-5, the full variable domain reads DAMVIQNPRYQVTQFGKPVTLSCSQTLNHNVMYWYQQKSSQAPKLLFHYYDKDFNNEADTPDNFQSRRPNTSFCFLDIRSPGLGDTAMYLCATSSLRGMGWQPQHFGDGTRLSIL.

This clonotype was observed a handful of times. J is TRBJ2-1 and V is TRBV6-6, with TRBD1 as a possible D gene (6 bases). V shed 0 bases and J shed 4 bases, with 16 bases lying between them. The length of the CDR3 is 17 residues. Germline CDR1 is MNHNY and CDR2 is SVGAGI (reference sequence). In DNA form, the CDR3 reads TGTGCCAGCAGTTACTCGAGGGGGTCGGCGACTTACAATGAGCAGTTCTTC. It translates to CASSYSRGSATYNEQFF.

This clonotype was seen a few times. This chain connects TRBV7-3 to TRBJ2-2; 8 bases map to TRBD1. The CDR3 has 15 amino acids. The junction had 3 bases not matched to a gene; V was cut back by 5 bases and J by 1 base. The germline gives CDR1 SGHTA, CDR2 FQGTGA. CDR3 sequence: CASSPGQGNTGELFF. The CDR3 DNA reads as TGTGCCAGCAGCCCCGGACAGGGGAACACCGGGGAGCTGTTTTTT.

As concerns this clonotype: A much more abundant neighbour one base away suggests this may be a read error. The chain joins TRBV7-2 to TRBJ2-3; 8 positions match TRBD2. Per the germline V gene, CDR1 is SGHTA and CDR2 is FQGNSA. This CDR3 has 16 amino acids. The chain's CDR3 is CASSSAGGGRTDTRYF. The CDR3 DNA sequence: TGTGCCAGCAGCTCCGCCGGGGGGGGGCGCACAGATACGCGGTATTTT.

This clonotype was counted ten times or more. The chain has TRBV29-1 and TRBJ2-1; 12 bases fit TRBD2. Germline values: CDR1 SQVTM, CDR2 ANQGSEA. The CDR3 length is 15 residues. The ends lost 6 bases at V and 9 bases at J; junction bases unmatched: 12. The CDR3 protein is CSVGTLAGGFGEQFF. The CDR3 DNA reads as TGCAGCGTCGGAACACTAGCGGGGGGTTTTGGTGAGCAGTTCTTC.

This clonotype was found a few times. CDR3 region: CASSFPPNLGGTQYF. The CDR3 nucleotides read TGTGCCAGCAGTTTTCCGCCGAACTTGGGGGGGACCCAGTACTTC. This chain uses TRBV28 with TRBJ2-5; possible D gene TRBD2, 6 bases. The CDR3 contains 15 residues. The V gene's germline CDR1 is MDHEN and CDR2 SYDVKM. V was clipped by 3 bases and J by 7 bases, with 18 bases between them.

At least ten counts were recorded for this clonotype. CDR3: CASRPVEENSPLHF. The CDR3 DNA sequence: TGTGCCAGCAGGCCAGTCGAGGAGAATTCACCCCTCCACTTT. The V and J genes are TRBV28 and TRBJ1-6; no firm D call. The V end was cut by 6 bases, the J end by 7 bases, with 13 bases between. The germline CDR1 and CDR2 sequences are MDHEN and SYDVKM. This CDR3 contains 14 residues.

Notes on this clonotype: One base away lies a much larger clone, so this may be a sequencing read error. The chain employs TRBV6-5 and TRBJ2-2; a weak D match, TRBD2 (5 bases). Germline assignment: CDR1 MNHEY and CDR2 SVGAGI. The CDR3 totals 13 residues. CDR3 sequence (DNA): TGTGTCACCGGCCGGGGAACCACCGGGGAGCTGTTTTTT. Translated, it gives CVTGRGTTGELFF.